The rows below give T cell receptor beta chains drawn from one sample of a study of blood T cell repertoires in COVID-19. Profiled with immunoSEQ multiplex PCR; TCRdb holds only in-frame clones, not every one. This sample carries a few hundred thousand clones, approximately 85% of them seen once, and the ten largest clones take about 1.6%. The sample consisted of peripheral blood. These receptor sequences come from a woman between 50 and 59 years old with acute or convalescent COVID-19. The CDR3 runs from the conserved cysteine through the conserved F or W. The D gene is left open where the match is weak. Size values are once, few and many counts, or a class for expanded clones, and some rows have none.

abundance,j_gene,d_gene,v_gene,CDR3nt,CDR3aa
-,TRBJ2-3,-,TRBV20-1,TGCAGTGCTAGATTCGCAGATACGCAGTATTTT,CSARFADTQYF
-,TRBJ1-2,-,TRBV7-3,TGTGCCAGCAGCCTCCAACAGGGATCTAACTATGGCTACACCTTC,CASSLQQGSNYGYTF
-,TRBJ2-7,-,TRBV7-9,TGTGCCAGCAGCTTCCCGACTCCCCCCTACGAGCAGTACTTC,CASSFPTPPYEQYF
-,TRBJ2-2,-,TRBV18,TGTGCCAGCTCACCCCTAGGTACCGGGGAGCTGTTTTTT,CASSPLGTGELFF
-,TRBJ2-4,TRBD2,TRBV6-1,TGTGCCAGCAGTGTGTTGACTAGCGGGACCAAAAACATTCAGTACTTC,CASSVLTSGTKNIQYF
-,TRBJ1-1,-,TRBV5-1,TGCGCCAGCAGCTTGTTTGGGGGAGGCACTGAAGCTTTCTTT,CASSLFGGGTEAFF
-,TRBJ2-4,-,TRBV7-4,TGTGCCAGCAGCTCCCTAATAGCCAAAAACATTCAGTACTTC,CASSSLIAKNIQYF
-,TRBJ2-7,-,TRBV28,TGTGCCAGCAGTCCACCGCACCGACTCTACGAGCAGTACTTC,CASSPPHRLYEQYF
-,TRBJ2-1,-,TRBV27,TGTGCCAGCAGTTTAACGGGAAAGGGGCAGTTCTTC,CASSLTGKGQFF
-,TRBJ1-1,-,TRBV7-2,TGTGCCAGCAGCTTAGTAGTCCCCACTGAAGCTTTCTTT,CASSLVVPTEAFF
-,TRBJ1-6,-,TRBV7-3,TGTGCCAGCAGCCCCCAGGGAAATTCACCCCTCCACTTT,CASSPQGNSPLHF
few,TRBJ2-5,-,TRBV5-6,TGTGCCAGCAGCCACCGGGATCAAGAGACCCAGTACTTC,CASSHRDQETQYF
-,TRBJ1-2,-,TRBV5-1,TGCGCCAGCAGCTTGACCGGGGGGGAAGACTATGGCTACACCTTC,CASSLTGGEDYGYTF
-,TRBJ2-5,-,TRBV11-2,TGTGCCAGCAGCTTAGTTGGTGGCCCCTTATCGGAGACCCAGTACTTC,CASSLVGGPLSETQYF
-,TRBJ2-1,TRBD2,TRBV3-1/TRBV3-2,TGTGCCAGCAGCCGGAATACTGGCGGGAGGGCCGTCAATGAGCAGTTCTTC,CASSRNTGGRAVNEQFF
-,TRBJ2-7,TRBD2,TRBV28,TGTGCCAGCAGAACCCCCCGGGGACTAGCGGGAGTAACCTACGAGCAGTACTTC,CASRTPRGLAGVTYEQYF
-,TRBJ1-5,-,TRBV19,TGTGCCAGTAGTCTAACAGGGAGCGGTCAGCCCCAGCATTTT,CASSLTGSGQPQHF
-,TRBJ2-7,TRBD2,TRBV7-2,TGTGCCAGCAGCTTAGCGCCTAGCGGGCCCTACGAGCAGTACTTC,CASSLAPSGPYEQYF
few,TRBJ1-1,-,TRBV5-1,TGCGCCAGCAGCTCGGACACTAACACTGAAGCTTTCTTT,CASSSDTNTEAFF
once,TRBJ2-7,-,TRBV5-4,TGTGCCTCCAAAGATGGTAGCGGAGCTAACGAGCAGTACTTC,CASKDGSGANEQYF
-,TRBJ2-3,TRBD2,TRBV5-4,TGTGCCAGCAGCTTGGGCGGGAGCAAGCAGTATTTT,CASSLGGSKQYF
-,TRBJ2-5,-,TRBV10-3,TGTGCCATCAGTGATCACAGGGTTGGCCAAGAGACCCAGTACTTC,CAISDHRVGQETQYF
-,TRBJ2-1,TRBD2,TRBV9,TGTGCCAGCGCTAGCGGGAGCTCCTACAATGAGCAGTTCTTC,CASASGSSYNEQFF
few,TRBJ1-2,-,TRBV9,TGTGCCAGCAGCGAAACGACAGCTAACTATGGCTACACCTTC,CASSETTANYGYTF
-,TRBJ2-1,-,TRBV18,TGTGCCAGCTCACCCGACTGGAGCTCCTACAATGAGCAGTTCTTC,CASSPDWSSYNEQFF
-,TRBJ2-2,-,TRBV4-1,TGCGCCAGCAGCCAAAACAAGAACACCGGGGAGCTGTTTTTT,CASSQNKNTGELFF
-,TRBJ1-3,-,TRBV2,TGTGCCACCGGACAGATTTCTGGAAACACCATATATTTT,CATGQISGNTIYF
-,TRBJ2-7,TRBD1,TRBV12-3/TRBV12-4,TGTGCCAGCAGCAGGGACAGTAGCTACGAGCAGTACTTC,CASSRDSSYEQYF
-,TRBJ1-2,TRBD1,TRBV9,TGTGCCAGCAGCCCGAGGGGGTGGACAGGCATTAACTATGGCTACACCTTC,CASSPRGWTGINYGYTF
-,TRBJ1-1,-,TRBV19,TGTGCCAGTAGAAGCCCGCAGGGGAGGGACACTGAAGCTTTCTTT,CASRSPQGRDTEAFF
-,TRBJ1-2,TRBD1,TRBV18,TGTGCCAGCTCACTTGGACAGGGGAATGGCTACACCTTC,CASSLGQGNGYTF
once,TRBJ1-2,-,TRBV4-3,TGCGCCAGCAGCCAGGACAGAAACTATGGCTACACCTTC,CASSQDRNYGYTF
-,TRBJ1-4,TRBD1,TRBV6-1,TGTGCCAGCAGTGGCGGACAGGGGGAAATAGATGAAAAACTGTTTTTT,CASSGGQGEIDEKLFF
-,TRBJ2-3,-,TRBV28,TGTGCCAGCAGTTGGGCCCCAGATACGCAGTATTTT,CASSWAPDTQYF
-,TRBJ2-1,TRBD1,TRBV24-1,TGTGCCACGCGACAGGGGTACAATGAGCAGTTCTTC,CATRQGYNEQFF
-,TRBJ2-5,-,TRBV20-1,TGCAGTGCTTACCAGGGGGAGACCCAGTACTTC,CSAYQGETQYF
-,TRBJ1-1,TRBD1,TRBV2,TGTGCCAGCACCCAAGGGGACAGCATGAACACTGAAGCTTTCTTT,CASTQGDSMNTEAFF
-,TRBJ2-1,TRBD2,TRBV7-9,TGTGCCAGCAGCTTAGGGGTGACCGGGACTAGTTACAATGAGCAGTTCTTC,CASSLGVTGTSYNEQFF
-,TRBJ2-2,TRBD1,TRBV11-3,TGTGCCAGCAGCCTACAGGGGAGCGGGGAGCTGTTTTTT,CASSLQGSGELFF
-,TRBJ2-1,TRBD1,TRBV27,TGTGCCAGCAGCTCACCGGGACAGGTTAACAATGAGCAGTTCTTC,CASSSPGQVNNEQFF
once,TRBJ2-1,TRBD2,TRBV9,TGTGCCAGCAGCACCCGACTAGCGGGAGGGAACAATGAGCAGTTCTTC,CASSTRLAGGNNEQFF
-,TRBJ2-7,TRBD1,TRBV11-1,TGTGCCAGCAGTAGCCTCTACAGGGGGGCCTCCTACGAGCAGTACTTC,CASSSLYRGASYEQYF
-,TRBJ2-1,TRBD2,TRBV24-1,TGTGCCACCAGTGATTTCGTCCTCGGGGGGGACAATGAGCAGTTCTTC,CATSDFVLGGDNEQFF
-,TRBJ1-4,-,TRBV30,TGTGCCTGGGCGGATGAAAAACTGTTTTTT,CAWADEKLFF
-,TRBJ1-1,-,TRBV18,TGTGCCAGCTCACCAGCTAAGGGAGAAGAAGCTTTCTTT,CASSPAKGEEAFF
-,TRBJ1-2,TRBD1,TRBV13,TGTGCCAGCAGCTTAGTCGGCTTTGTCCTTTCTCAGGGGGCGAACTATGGCTACACCTTC,CASSLVGFVLSQGANYGYTF
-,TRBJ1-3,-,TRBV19,TGTGCCAGTAGTATAGTTCATCGGGACAACTCTGGAAACACCATATATTTT,CASSIVHRDNSGNTIYF
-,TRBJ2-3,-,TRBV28,TGTGCCAGCCACGGACTCGTCACAGATACGCAGTATTTT,CASHGLVTDTQYF
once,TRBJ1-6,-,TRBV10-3,TGTGCCATCAGTGGGGGCATGGAGAATTCACCCCTCCACTTT,CAISGGMENSPLHF